This entry features one T cell receptor beta chain sequence. Its antigen is currently unknown. The sample is drawn from a study of regulatory T cells. Primers: 52 TRBV forward and 13 TRBJ reverse. Clones were read by immunoSEQ multiplex PCR, and TCRdb kept only the in-frame ones, dropping some. The data contain some 31,000 clones, 93% of them singletons. Notes on the study in general: In CD3G-deficient patients, conventional CD4+ T cells were enriched for hydrophobic CDR3 residues at positions 6 and 7.

V lost 3 bases to trimming and J lost 2 bases, with 20 bases between them. Germline CDR1 MDHEN, CDR2 SYDVKM. The CDR3 is 18 amino acids. The receptor was derived from a child aged 2 to 15 with CD3G deficiency. V and J are TRBV28 and TRBJ1-5; D is possibly TRBD1 (5 bases). The sequenced material came from conventional CD4+ T cells sorted from blood. The CDR3 reads CASSFPLRGTLGNQPQHF. The CDR3 DNA is TGTGCCAGCAGTTTCCCCCTCCGAGGGACCTTAGGCAATCAGCCCCAGCATTTT.